This TCR beta chain was found in a study of blood T cell repertoires in COVID-19. Across the study: T cells, B-cell-depleted T cells, or PBMCs provided the cDNA or gDNA that served as material.

Original data processing: Reference gene primer amplification yielded estimated nucleated cell counts. Clones were sequenced by immunoSEQ multiplex PCR, and TCRdb holds only the in-frame ones, with some missing. Clone size and V and J calls were adopted from that table, with D and trimming inferred from the DNA. The data show over 250,000 clones, approximately 92% seen once. Before being deemed recovered, Cohort 3 donors had two negative PCRs, clearance, or symptom resolution. This CDR3 is 16 amino acids long. Trimming removed 3 bases from V and 6 bases from J; junction bases left unmatched: 6. CDR1 is SGHRS, CDR2 YFSETQ, per germline.

Sequenced material: PBMCs or T cells enriched from blood (not recorded which). The chain carries TRBV5-1 and TRBJ2-3; 14 nucleotides align to TRBD2. This clonotype was sampled from a woman between 25 and 40 years old who had recovered from COVID-19. The CDR3 loop is CASSSRGLAGEDTQYF. In nucleotides, the CDR3 is TGCGCCAGCAGCTCGAGGGGACTAGCGGGGGAGGATACGCAGTATTTT.